This T cell receptor (beta chain) emerged from a study of blood T cell repertoires in COVID-19. Germline assignment: CDR1 LGHDT and CDR2 YNNKEL (reference sequence). This CDR3 contains 15 residues. V was pared by 4 bases and J by 2 bases, with 6 bases of the junction left unmatched. Assay used: immunoSEQ multiplex PCR; TCRdb lists only in-frame clones, some missing. Among about 140,000 clones listed, about 79% were seen once. Material for sequencing was peripheral blood. This clonotype originated in a man in his 60s with active or convalescent COVID-19. This rearrangement joins TRBV3-1 (or the pseudogene TRBV3-2) to TRBJ1-1, with 8 bases lining up with TRBD1. The CDR3 sequence: CASSPRDRYNTEAFF. The CDR3 nucleotides read TGTGCCAGCAGCCCTAGGGACAGGTATAACACTGAAGCTTTCTTT.